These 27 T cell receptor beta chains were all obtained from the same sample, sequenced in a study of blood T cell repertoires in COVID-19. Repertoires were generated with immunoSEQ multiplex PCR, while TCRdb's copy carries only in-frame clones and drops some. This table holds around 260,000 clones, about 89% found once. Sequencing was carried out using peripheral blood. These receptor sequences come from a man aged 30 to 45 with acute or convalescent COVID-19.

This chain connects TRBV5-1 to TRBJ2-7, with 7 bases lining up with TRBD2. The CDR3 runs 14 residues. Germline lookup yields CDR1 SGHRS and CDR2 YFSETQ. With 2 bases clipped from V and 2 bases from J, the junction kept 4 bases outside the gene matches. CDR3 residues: CASSFASGAYEQYF. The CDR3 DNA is TGCGCCAGCAGCTTCGCTAGCGGTGCCTACGAGCAGTACTTC.

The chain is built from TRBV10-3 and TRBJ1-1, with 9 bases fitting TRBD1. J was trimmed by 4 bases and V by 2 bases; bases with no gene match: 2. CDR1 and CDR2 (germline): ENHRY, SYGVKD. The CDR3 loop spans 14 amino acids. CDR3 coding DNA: TGTGCCATCAGTGAGGGGACAGGGAGCACTGAAGCTTTCTTT. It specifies CAISEGTGSTEAFF.

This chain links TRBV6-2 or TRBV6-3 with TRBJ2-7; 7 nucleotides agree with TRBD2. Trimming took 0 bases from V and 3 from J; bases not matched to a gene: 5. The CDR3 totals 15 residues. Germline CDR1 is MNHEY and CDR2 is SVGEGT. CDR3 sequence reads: CASSYSRLAVYEQYF. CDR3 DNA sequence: TGTGCCAGCAGTTACTCCCGGCTAGCGGTCTACGAGCAGTACTTC.

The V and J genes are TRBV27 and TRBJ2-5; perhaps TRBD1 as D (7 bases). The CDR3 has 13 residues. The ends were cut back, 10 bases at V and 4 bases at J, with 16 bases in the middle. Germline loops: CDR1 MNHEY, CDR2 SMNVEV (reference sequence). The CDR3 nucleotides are TGTGCCACCTCAAGGCAGGGGGGAGAGACCCAGTACTTC. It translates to CATSRQGGETQYF.

The CDR3 DNA reads TGTGCCACCAGTGATTCCGGGACAGGGGGCCGGACCGGGGAGCTGTTTTTT. It is translated as CATSDSGTGGRTGELFF. This chain connects TRBV24-1 to TRBJ2-2, with 12 nucleotides matching TRBD1. The CDR3 totals 17 residues. V dropped 2 bases and J dropped 5; count of bases not matched to a gene: 5. Germline V gives CDR1 KGHDR, CDR2 SFDVKD.

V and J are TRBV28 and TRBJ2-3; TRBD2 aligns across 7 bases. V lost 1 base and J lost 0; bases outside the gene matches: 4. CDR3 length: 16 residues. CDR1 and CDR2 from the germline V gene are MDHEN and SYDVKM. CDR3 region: CASSLSPGLSTDTQYF. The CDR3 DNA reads TGTGCCAGCAGTTTATCCCCGGGACTAAGCACAGATACGCAGTATTTT. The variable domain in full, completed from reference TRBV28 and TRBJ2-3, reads DVKVTQSSRYLVKRTGEKVFLECVQDMDHENMFWYRQDPGLGLRLIYFSYDVKMKEKGDIPEGYSVSREKKERFSLILESASTNQTSMYLCASSLSPGLSTDTQYFGPGTRLTVL.

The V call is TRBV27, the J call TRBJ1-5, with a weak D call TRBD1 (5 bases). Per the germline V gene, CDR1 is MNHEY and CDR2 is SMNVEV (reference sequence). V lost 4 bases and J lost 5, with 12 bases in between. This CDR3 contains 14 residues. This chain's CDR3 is CASSSGGGYQPQHF. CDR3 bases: TGTGCCAGCAGTTCAGGCGGGGGGTATCAGCCCCAGCATTTT.

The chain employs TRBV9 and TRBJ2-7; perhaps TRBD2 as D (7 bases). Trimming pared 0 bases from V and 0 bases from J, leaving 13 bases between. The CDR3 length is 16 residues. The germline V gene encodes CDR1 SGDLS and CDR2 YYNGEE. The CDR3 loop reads CASSVGGGPSSYEQYF. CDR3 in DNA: TGTGCCAGCAGCGTAGGCGGGGGCCCGAGCTCCTACGAGCAGTACTTC.

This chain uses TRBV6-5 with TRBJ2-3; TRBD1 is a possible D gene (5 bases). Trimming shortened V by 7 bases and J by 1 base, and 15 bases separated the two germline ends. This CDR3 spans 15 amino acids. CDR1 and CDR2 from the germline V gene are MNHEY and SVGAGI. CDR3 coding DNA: TGTGCCAGCAACCCCCAGGGCAGGGGCACAGATACGCAGTATTTT. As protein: CASNPQGRGTDTQYF.

CDR3 in amino acids: CASSFLYPPGDYGYTF. CDR3 sequence (DNA): TGTGCCAGCAGTTTTTTATACCCCCCCGGGGACTATGGCTACACCTTC. V gene TRBV27 combines with J gene TRBJ1-2, with D hard to call. V dropped 3 bases and J dropped 3 bases, with 17 bases sitting between them. CDR1 is MNHEY, CDR2 SMNVEV, per germline (reference sequence). CDR3 length: 16 amino acids.

The CDR3 sequence is CASSSGQTEAFF. CDR3 in DNA: TGTGCCAGCAGTTCAGGGCAAACTGAAGCTTTCTTT. V gene TRBV6-2 or TRBV6-3 combines with J gene TRBJ1-1, with D possibly TRBD1 on 5 matching bases. This CDR3 region has 12 residues. Germline V gene data show CDR1 as MNHEY and CDR2 as SVGEGT. Trimming stripped 4 bases from V and 5 bases from J, with 8 bases between.

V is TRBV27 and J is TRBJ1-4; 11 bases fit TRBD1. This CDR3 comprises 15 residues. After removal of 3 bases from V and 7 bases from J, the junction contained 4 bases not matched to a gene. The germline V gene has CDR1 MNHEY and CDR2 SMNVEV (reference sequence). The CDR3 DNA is TGTGCCAGCAGTTTCTTGGGACAGGGGGTTGAAAAACTGTTTTTT. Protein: CASSFLGQGVEKLFF.

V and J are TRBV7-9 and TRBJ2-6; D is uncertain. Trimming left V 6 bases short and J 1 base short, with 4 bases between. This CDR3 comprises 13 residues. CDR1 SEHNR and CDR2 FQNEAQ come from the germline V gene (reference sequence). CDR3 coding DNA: TGTGCCAGCAGTTCTTCTGGGGCCAACGTCCTGACTTTC. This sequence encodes CASSSSGANVLTF.

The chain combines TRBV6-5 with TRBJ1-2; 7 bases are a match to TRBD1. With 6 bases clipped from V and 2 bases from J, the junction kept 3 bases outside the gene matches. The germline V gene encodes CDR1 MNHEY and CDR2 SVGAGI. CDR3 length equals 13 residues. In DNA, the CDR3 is TGTGCCAGCAGCCCGGACAGGAACTATGGCTACACCTTC. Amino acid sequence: CASSPDRNYGYTF.

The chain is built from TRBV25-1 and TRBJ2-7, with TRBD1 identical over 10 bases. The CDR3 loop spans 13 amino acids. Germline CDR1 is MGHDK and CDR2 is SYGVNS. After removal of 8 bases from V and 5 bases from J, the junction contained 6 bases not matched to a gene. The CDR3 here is CASRDRGVHEQYF. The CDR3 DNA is TGTGCCAGCCGGGACAGGGGAGTCCACGAGCAGTACTTC.

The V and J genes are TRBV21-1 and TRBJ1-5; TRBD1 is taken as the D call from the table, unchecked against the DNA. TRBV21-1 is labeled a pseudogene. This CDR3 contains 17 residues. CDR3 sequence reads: CASSKGSDSPGNQPQHF. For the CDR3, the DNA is TGTGCCAGCAGCAAAGGTTCGGACAGCCCAGGCAATCAGCCCCAGCATTTT.

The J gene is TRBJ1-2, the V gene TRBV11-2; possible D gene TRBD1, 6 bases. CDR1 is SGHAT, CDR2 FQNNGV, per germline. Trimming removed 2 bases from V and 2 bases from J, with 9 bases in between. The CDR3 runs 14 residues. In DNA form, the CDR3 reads TGTGCCAGCAGCTTACGACAGGTCAACTATGGCTACACCTTC. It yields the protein CASSLRQVNYGYTF.

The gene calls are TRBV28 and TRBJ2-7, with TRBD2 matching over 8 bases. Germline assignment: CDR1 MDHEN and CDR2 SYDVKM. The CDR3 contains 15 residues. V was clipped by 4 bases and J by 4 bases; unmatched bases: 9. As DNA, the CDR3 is TGTGCCAGCAGTTCCCCCGGGGGGGGCGATTACGAGCAGTACTTC. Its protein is CASSSPGGGDYEQYF.

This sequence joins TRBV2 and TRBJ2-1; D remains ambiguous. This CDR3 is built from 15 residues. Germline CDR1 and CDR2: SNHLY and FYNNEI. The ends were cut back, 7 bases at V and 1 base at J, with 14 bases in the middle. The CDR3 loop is CASKFLLTSYNEQFF. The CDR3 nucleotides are TGTGCCAGCAAATTCCTCTTGACATCCTACAATGAGCAGTTCTTC.

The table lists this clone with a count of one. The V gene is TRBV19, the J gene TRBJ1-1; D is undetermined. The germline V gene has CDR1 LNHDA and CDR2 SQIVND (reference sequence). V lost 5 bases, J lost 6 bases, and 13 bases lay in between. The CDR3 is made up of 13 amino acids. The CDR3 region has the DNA TGTGCCAGTAGTTCCCGGGGATTGGCTGAAGCTTTCTTT. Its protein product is CASSSRGLAEAFF.

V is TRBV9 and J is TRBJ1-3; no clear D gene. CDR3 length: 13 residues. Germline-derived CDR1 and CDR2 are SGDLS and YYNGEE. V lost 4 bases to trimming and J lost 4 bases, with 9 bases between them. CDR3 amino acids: CASSLGSGNTIYF. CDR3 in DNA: TGTGCCAGCAGCCTCGGTAGCGGAAACACCATATATTTT.

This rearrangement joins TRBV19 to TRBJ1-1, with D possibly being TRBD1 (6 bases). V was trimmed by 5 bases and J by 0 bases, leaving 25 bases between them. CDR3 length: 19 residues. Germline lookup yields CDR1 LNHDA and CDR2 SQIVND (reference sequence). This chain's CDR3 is CASSGPRARGIMMNTEAFF. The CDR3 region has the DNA TGTGCCAGTAGTGGACCTAGGGCCAGGGGAATCATGATGAACACTGAAGCTTTCTTT.

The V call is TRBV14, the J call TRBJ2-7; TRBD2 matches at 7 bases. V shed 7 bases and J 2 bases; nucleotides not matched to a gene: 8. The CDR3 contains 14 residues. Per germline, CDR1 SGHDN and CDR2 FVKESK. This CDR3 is CASKQTGGPYEQYF. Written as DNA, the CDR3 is TGTGCCAGCAAACAGACGGGAGGACCCTACGAGCAGTACTTC.

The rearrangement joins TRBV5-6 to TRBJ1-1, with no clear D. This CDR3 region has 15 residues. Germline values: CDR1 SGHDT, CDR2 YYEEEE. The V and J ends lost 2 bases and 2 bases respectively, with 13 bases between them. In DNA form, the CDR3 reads TGTGCCAGCAGCTTTAGTTGGGCCCCAAACACTGAAGCTTTCTTT. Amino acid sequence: CASSFSWAPNTEAFF.

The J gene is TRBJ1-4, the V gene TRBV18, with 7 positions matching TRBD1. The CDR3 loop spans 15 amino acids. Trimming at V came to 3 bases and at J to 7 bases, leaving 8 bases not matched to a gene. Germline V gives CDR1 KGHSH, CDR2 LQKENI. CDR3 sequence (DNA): TGTGCCAGCTCACCGACGACAGGGCAAGCTGAAAAACTGTTTTTT. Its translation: CASSPTTGQAEKLFF.

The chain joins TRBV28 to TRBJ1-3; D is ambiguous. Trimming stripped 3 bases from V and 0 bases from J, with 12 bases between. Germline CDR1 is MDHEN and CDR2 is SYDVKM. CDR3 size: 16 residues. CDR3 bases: TGTGCCAGCAGTTTGACACCCATCCCCTCTGGAAACACCATATATTTT. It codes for CASSLTPIPSGNTIYF.

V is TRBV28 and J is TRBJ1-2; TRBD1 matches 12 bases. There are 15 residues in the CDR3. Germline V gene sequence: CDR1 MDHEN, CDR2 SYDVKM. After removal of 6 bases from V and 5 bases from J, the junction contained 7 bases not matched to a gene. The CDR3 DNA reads TGTGCCAGCAGGACCGGGACAGGGGGCTTTTATGGCTACACCTTC. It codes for CASRTGTGGFYGYTF.